This paragraph covers one TCR beta chain sequence. Its antigen remains unidentified. No base quality information exists; no much larger clone differs at one position. The germline V gene (reference sequence) provides CDR1 MNHEY and CDR2 SMNVEV. Measured from the cysteine to the phenylalanine, the CDR3 is 14 residues long. CDR3 DNA only is kept here, 42 bases in frame from base 1. At the junction V is shortened by 2 bases and J by 3 bases, with 10 bases in between. The data stem from a study of shared clonotypes between healthy human individuals (dated by TCRdb to 2018 to 2020). For the study in its entirety: Two women and three men aged 18 to 49 years were included in the cohort. Per donor, three plates each were used for CD4 naive and CD4 memory, two for CD8 naive, and one for CD8 memory. Blood TCR repertoires of a handful of healthy adults were deeply sequenced to estimate repertoire size and the extent of clonotype sharing between individuals. Different laboratories and diverse techniques were used to prepare libraries and sequence TCR repertoires, to increase sequencing depth and limit assay-specific biases. Each donor's leukapheresis produced roughly between roughly 0.85 and 10 billion PBMCs.

Using the deep immunoSEQ assay, multiplex PCR amplified TCR CDR3 regions from genomic DNA. Genomic DNA extracted from each cell subset was distributed evenly over all wells of several immunoSEQ 96-well plates, and each plate served as one replicate. Each replicate PCR for sorted subsets received around 200 ng genomic DNA, equal to tens of thousands of T cell genomes. Purified libraries were measured with a Qubit 3.0 fluorometer, size-checked on a Bioanalyzer 2100, and measured again with the KAPA Library Quantification kit. Each immunoSEQ 96-well plate was sequenced on its own single-read 150-cycle Illumina NextSeq 550 flow cell. Per the authors' processing: Because the immunoSEQ output included only junctional sequences and no quality scores, the filtering could not be the same as the filtering used for full-length reads. To assign V/J genes and CDR3, sequences were annotated against IMGT germline references using PyIR, a Python wrapper for IgBLAST v1.9. Reads were filtered out if the reads had weak V/J assignments (E-value above 1e-6), no CDR3, stop codons, out-of-frame junctions, or ambiguous translated residues. V3J clonotypes were defined by identical inferred V gene, J gene, and CDR3 amino acid sequence. Percentage overlap between repertoires was computed as shared unique clonotypes divided by the size of the smaller repertoire. Three approaches were used to assess repertoire richness: RTK rarefaction, the Chao1 estimator, and Recon v2.1 estimates of unobserved clonotypes. Generation probabilities were computed with OLGA for all TCRbeta clonotypes obtained by the gDNA method from a few donors. TCRdb holds this immuneACCESS table with in-frame rearrangements only. Some clones are missing; in checked studies, unresolved V genes explain under half, and the rest has no known cause. Clonal size and the V and J genes are those of that table, whereas D and trimming came from the DNA. Here the sample has roughly 1,800,000 clones; just under 95% occur a single time. Clones ranked in the top ten supply under 1.5% of the sample.

CD8 naive samples consisted of CD45RO-negative cells that were positively selected for CCR7, yielding a CD45RA+CCR7+ population without TemRA cells. The donors were healthy, HIV-negative adults who had no recently reported acute infections or vaccinations. Every donor was a Caucasian adult living in Nashville, Tennessee, USA. Blood was obtained by leukapheresis, after which PBMCs were separated by Ficoll-Histopaque density gradient centrifugation and cryopreserved in liquid nitrogen vapor phase. Analytical flow cytometry was used to check the purity and quantity of every magnetically sorted T cell population. Genomic DNA was isolated from every sorted fraction and measured by UV absorbance on a Nanodrop 2000c. General study outcomes and caveats: Naive subsets generally had larger estimated clonotype richness than memory subsets did. Because the study included only a small number of donors, the genetic and exposure-history diversity represented was limited. When a few donors were compared, the shared fraction of clonotypes was about 5.5% for naive CD4, approximately 3.5% for naive CD8, about 2.5% for memory CD4, and less than 0.5% for memory CD8. Only blood was sampled, and tissue TCR repertoires likely differ from those in blood. Even with the large sequencing depth, rarefaction of the sorted-subset datasets indicated that sequencing was incomplete. Pairwise subsampling indicated that sequencing depth was expected to affect the degree of clonotype sharing among donors. Higher generation probabilities were observed for clonotypes shared by all four sorted-subset donors than for non-shared clonotypes.

The sequencing input was naive CD8+ T cells sorted from blood. The intended sense of this specimen's cell subset or site label: CD45RA+CCR7+. Recombination connected TRBV27 to TRBJ1-2; TRBD1 is a weak D gene call, 6 bases matching. This receptor was identified in a man aged 18 to 30 in good health. The CDR3 corresponds to CASSLRDKDYGYTF. The bases read TGTGCCAGCAGTTTAAGGGACAAGGACTATGGCTACACCTTC.